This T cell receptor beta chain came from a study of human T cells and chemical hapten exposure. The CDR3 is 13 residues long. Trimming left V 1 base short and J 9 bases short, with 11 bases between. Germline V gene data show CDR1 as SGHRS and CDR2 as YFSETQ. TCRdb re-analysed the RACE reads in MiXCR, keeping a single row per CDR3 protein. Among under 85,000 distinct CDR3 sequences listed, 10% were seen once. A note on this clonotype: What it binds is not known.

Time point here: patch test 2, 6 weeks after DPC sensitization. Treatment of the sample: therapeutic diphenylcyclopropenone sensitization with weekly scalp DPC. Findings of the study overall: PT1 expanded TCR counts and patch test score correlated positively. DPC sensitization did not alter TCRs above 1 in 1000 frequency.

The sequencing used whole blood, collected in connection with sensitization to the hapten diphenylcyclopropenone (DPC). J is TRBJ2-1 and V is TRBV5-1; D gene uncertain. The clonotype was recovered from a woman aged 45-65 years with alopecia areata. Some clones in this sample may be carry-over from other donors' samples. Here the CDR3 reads CASSLIPDGEQFF. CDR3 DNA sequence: TGCGCCAGCAGCTTGATCCCCGACGGTGAGCAGTTCTTC.